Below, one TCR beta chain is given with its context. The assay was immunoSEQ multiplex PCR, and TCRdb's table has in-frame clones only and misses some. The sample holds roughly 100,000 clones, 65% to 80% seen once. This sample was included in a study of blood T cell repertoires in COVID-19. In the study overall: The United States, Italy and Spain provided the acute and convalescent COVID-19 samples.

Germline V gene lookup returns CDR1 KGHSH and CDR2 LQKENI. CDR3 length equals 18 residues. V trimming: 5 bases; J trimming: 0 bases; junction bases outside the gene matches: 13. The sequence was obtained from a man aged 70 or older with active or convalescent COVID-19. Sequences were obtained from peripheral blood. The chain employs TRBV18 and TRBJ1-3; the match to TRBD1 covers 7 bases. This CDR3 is CASSSLPGQSISGNTIYF. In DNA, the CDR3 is TGTGCCAGCTCATCGTTACCGGGACAGTCCATCTCTGGAAACACCATATATTTT. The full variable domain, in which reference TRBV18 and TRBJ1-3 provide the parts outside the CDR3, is NAGVMQNPRHLVRRRGQEARLRCSPMKGHSHVYWYRQLPEEGLKFMVYLQKENIIDESGMPKERFSAEFPKEGPSILRIQQVVRGDSAAYFCASSSLPGQSISGNTIYFGEGSWLTVV.